The T cell receptor (beta chain) under discussion was sequenced for a study of shared clonotypes between healthy human individuals. The study, taken as a whole, reports: Memory subsets generally showed smaller estimated richness than naive subsets did. Compared with clonotypes that all four donors shared, non-shared clonotypes had lower generation probabilities. Sampling used blood alone; tissue repertoires probably differ.

Worth noting for this clone: Antigen unknown. Other nucleotide sequences in the sample specify the same CDR3.

Data came from immunoSEQ multiplex PCR; TCRdb stores just in-frame clones and leaves some out. This table has some 2.1 million clones, approximately 94% appearing once. As defined, naive CD8 cells were CD45RO-negative and positively selected for CCR7, with terminally differentiated effector memory CD45RA+ cells excluded. The CDR3 has 14 residues. Trimming shortened V by 3 bases and J by 2 bases, and 8 bases separated the two germline ends. Germline V gene lookup returns CDR1 LNHDA and CDR2 SQIVND (reference sequence). Sequenced sample: naive CD8+ T cells sorted from blood. The clonotype comes from a man between 18 and 35 years old in good health. The gene calls are TRBV19 and TRBJ1-5; maybe TRBD1 (5 bases). The CDR3 coding sequence is TGTGCCAGTAGTATCGGGGACCGCAATCAGCCCCAGCATTTT. Translated: CASSIGDRNQPQHF.